The following is a T cell receptor (beta chain) sequence with its context. TCRdb's table, derived via immunoSEQ multiplex PCR, lists solely in-frame clones and lacks some. Among some 140,000 clones listed, 80% to 95% were seen once. The record originates from a study of control samples from healthy donors and cancer patients. Sample: blood. The clonotype was recovered from a man under 40 in good health.

The CDR3 region has the DNA TGTGCCAGCAGCCGAACAGGGAGCTCCTACGAGCAGTACTTC. It encodes CASSRTGSSYEQYF. This chain links TRBV11-2 with TRBJ2-7; D might be TRBD1 (6 bases). Germline V lookup: CDR1 SGHAT, CDR2 FQNNGV. V was cut by 5 bases and J by 0 bases, with 11 bases left in between. The CDR3 loop spans 14 amino acids. Using reference TRBV11-2 and TRBJ2-7 for the parts outside the CDR3, the full variable domain is EAGVAQSPRYKIIEKRQSVAFWCNPISGHATLYWYQQILGQGPKLLIQFQNNGVVDDSQLPKDRFSAERLKGVDSTLKIQPAKLEDSAVYLCASSRTGSSYEQYFGPGTRLTVT.